Below are 14 T cell receptor beta chains sequenced from a single sample in a study of T cell responses to AZD1222 COVID-19 vaccine. Generated by immunoSEQ multiplex PCR, the TCRdb table keeps only in-frame clones and is missing some. The data show about 150,000 clones, under 95% seen once. Source: peripheral blood, taken on day 0 of AZD1222 vaccination. These receptors were collected from an adult in good health.

The chain uses TRBV29-1 and TRBJ1-6; D is perhaps TRBD1 (5 bases). Germline-derived CDR1 and CDR2 are SQVTM and ANQGSEA. Trimming took off 6 bases at V and 7 bases at J, with 16 bases between the two ends. The CDR3 is 14 residues long. DNA of the CDR3: TGCAGCGTCGCAACCGGGACCTGGAATTCACCCCTCCACTTT. Its protein is CSVATGTWNSPLHF.

The chain uses TRBV9 and TRBJ1-2, with TRBD1 matching over 8 bases. The CDR3 is 15 amino acids. The J segment lost 8 bases and the V segment lost 3 bases, leaving 12 bases of the junction unmatched. Germline values: CDR1 SGDLS, CDR2 YYNGEE. The CDR3 reads CASSAKTGGLGGYTF. CDR3 DNA: TGTGCCAGCAGCGCGAAAACAGGGGGTCTAGGGGGCTACACCTTC.

The rearrangement uses TRBV6-5 and TRBJ1-5, with D possibly being TRBD1 (6 bases). This CDR3 region has 16 residues. Germline assignment: CDR1 MNHEY and CDR2 SVGAGI. The V and J ends lost 4 bases and 1 base respectively, with 14 bases between them. The CDR3 region is CASSSQGVGSNQPQHF. The CDR3 DNA reads as TGTGCCAGCAGTTCACAGGGCGTTGGGAGCAATCAGCCCCAGCATTTT.

This clone has more than one count but fewer than ten. The sample has other DNA sequences that encode this CDR3 too. The chain carries TRBV10-3 and TRBJ1-5, with D unclear. Germline V gene sequence: CDR1 ENHRY, CDR2 SYGVKD. The CDR3 covers 13 residues. V lost 0 bases and J lost 6, with 6 bases in between. CDR3 nucleotides: TGTGCCATCAGTGAGTCGGACGGTCAGCCCCAGCATTTT. Translation gives CAISESDGQPQHF.

This clone was detected once. The chain employs TRBV3-1 (or the pseudogene TRBV3-2) and TRBJ1-1; the match to TRBD1 covers 11 bases. This CDR3 has 18 residues. V was clipped by 1 base and J by 1 base; unmatched bases: 8. CDR1 is LGHDT and CDR2 is YNNKEL in the germline V gene (reference sequence). CDR3 amino acids: CASSQAFGTGGGNTEAFF. In DNA form, the CDR3 reads TGTGCCAGCAGCCAAGCGTTTGGGACAGGGGGGGGGAACACTGAAGCTTTCTTT.

The chain joins TRBV6-1 to TRBJ1-1; D unclear. The germline V gene has CDR1 MNHNS and CDR2 SASEGT. Trimming removed 3 bases from V and 9 bases from J, with 11 bases in between. This CDR3 is 12 amino acids long. The chain's CDR3 is CASSDGMGKAFF. The CDR3 DNA is TGTGCCAGCAGTGATGGCATGGGGAAAGCTTTCTTT.

The chain uses TRBV28 and TRBJ2-7; D not resolved. The CDR3 runs to 12 residues. V was trimmed by 7 bases and J by 0 bases, leaving 7 bases between them. Germline V CDR1 and CDR2: MDHEN, SYDVKM. This CDR3 is CASMDHSYEQYF. The CDR3 DNA is TGTGCCAGCATGGACCACTCCTACGAGCAGTACTTC. Filled out from reference TRBV28 and TRBJ2-7, the complete variable domain reads DVKVTQSSRYLVKRTGEKVFLECVQDMDHENMFWYRQDPGLGLRLIYFSYDVKMKEKGDIPEGYSVSREKKERFSLILESASTNQTSMYLCASMDHSYEQYFGPGTRLTVT.

This clone has only one observation. This rearrangement joins TRBV7-2 to TRBJ2-5, with D tentatively TRBD1 (6 bases). This CDR3 is built from 15 residues. The ends were cut back, 6 bases at V and 5 bases at J, with 19 bases in the middle. Germline V gene sequence: CDR1 SGHTA, CDR2 FQGNSA. Written as DNA, the CDR3 is TGTGCCAGCAGATCAGGGGTGGGGGCGTGGGAGACCCAGTACTTC. Translated, it gives CASRSGVGAWETQYF.

V usage is TRBV27 and J usage is TRBJ1-5; tentative D call: TRBD1 (6 bases). The CDR3 loop spans 14 amino acids. Germline V gene lookup returns CDR1 MNHEY and CDR2 SMNVEV (reference sequence). The ends were cut back, 5 bases at V and 5 bases at J, with 13 bases in the middle. Here the CDR3 DNA reads TGTGCCAGCAGTCAACAGGGCTGGGATCAGCCCCAGCATTTT. Protein: CASSQQGWDQPQHF.

This clone was seen only once. The J gene is TRBJ1-5, the V gene TRBV7-2; no definite D call. The length of the CDR3 is 15 residues. V lost 1 base and J 2 bases, leaving 9 bases between the germline ends. Germline V gives CDR1 SGHTA, CDR2 FQGNSA. The chain's CDR3 is CASSLELRGNQPQHF. The CDR3 DNA reads as TGTGCCAGCAGCTTAGAGTTAAGGGGCAATCAGCCCCAGCATTTT. Full variable domain (outside the CDR3, taken from reference TRBV7-2 and TRBJ1-5): GAGVSQSPSNKVTEKGKDVELRCDPISGHTALYWYRQSLGQGLEFLIYFQGNSAPDKSGLPSDRFSAERTGGSVSTLTIQRTQQEDSAVYLCASSLELRGNQPQHFGDGTRLSIL.

This clone was detected once. The chain carries TRBV5-6 and TRBJ1-5, with a possible D match to TRBD1 (5 bases). The CDR3 totals 15 residues. Germline loops: CDR1 SGHDT, CDR2 YYEEEE. V lost 2 bases, J lost 2 bases, and 11 bases lay in between. For the CDR3, the DNA is TGTGCCAGCAGCTTCCCCAGGGAGGGCAATCAGCCCCAGCATTTT. Encoded protein: CASSFPREGNQPQHF.

Written as DNA, the CDR3 is TGTGCCAGCCAGGGACAGCCGAACTATGGCTACACCTTC. This encodes CASQGQPNYGYTF. This rearrangement joins TRBV28 to TRBJ1-2; 7 nucleotides align to TRBD1. The CDR3 runs 13 residues. J lost 2 bases, V lost 8 bases, and 5 bases had no gene match. Per germline, CDR1 MDHEN and CDR2 SYDVKM.

V usage is TRBV12-3 or TRBV12-4 and J usage is TRBJ2-5, with D perhaps given as TRBD1 or TRBD2 (5 bases each). This CDR3 comprises 12 residues. V gave up 6 bases and J gave up 7 bases, with 12 bases separating them. This CDR3 reads CASSPGTGTQYF. As DNA, the CDR3 is TGTGCCAGCAGCCCAGGGACGGGGACCCAGTACTTC.

The genes are TRBV29-1 and TRBJ1-3; 7 bases are shared with TRBD1. Germline-derived CDR1 and CDR2 are SQVTM and ANQGSEA. The CDR3 runs 14 residues. Trimming at V came to 4 bases and at J to 1 base, leaving 4 bases not matched to a gene. Here the CDR3 reads CSVVSTGSGNTIYF. Here the CDR3 DNA reads TGCAGCGTTGTTTCGACAGGGTCTGGAAACACCATATATTTT.